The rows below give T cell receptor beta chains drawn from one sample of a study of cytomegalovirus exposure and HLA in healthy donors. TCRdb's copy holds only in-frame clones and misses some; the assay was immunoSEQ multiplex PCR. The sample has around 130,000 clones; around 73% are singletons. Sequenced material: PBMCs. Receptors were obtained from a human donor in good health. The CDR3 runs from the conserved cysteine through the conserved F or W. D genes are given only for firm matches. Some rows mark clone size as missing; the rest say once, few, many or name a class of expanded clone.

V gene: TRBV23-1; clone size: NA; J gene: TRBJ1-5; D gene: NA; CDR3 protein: CASSQPETPHQPQHF; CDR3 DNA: TGCGCCAGCAGTCAACCGGAGACTCCCCATCAGCCCCAGCATTTT
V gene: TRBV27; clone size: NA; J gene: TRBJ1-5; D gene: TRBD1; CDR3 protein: CASRARTGGDNQPQHF; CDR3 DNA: TGTGCCAGCAGAGCCAGGACAGGGGGTGACAATCAGCCCCAGCATTTT
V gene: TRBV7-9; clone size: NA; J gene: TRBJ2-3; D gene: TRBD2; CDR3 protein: CASSYGGDGTDTQYF; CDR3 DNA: TGTGCCAGCAGCTACGGGGGGGACGGCACAGATACGCAGTATTTT
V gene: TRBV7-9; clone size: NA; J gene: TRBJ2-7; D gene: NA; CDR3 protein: CASSLALQGPSYEQYF; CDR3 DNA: TGTGCCAGCAGCTTAGCGCTCCAGGGCCCCTCCTACGAGCAGTACTTC
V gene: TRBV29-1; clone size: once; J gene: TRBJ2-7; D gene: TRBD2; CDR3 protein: CSVELRVGVGVSRGLAGGTYEQYF; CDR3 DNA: TGCAGCGTTGAACTCAGGGTGGGGGTCGGGGTCAGCCGGGGACTAGCGGGAGGAACCTACGAGCAGTACTTC
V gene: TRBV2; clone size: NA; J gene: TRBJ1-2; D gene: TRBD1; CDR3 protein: CASARDRANYGYTF; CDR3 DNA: TGTGCCAGCGCCCGGGACAGAGCTAACTATGGCTACACCTTC
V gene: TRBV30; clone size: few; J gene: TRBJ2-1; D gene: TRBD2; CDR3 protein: CAWSVPSSGRGYNEQFF; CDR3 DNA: TGTGCCTGGAGTGTACCTTCTAGCGGGAGGGGGTACAATGAGCAGTTCTTC
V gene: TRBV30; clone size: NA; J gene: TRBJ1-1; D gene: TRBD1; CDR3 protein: CAWTEDRTARAFF; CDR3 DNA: TGTGCCTGGACAGAGGACAGGACGGCAAGAGCTTTCTTT
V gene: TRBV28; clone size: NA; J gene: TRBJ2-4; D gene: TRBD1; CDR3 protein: CASSLTQGSKNIQYF; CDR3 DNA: TGTGCCAGCAGTTTGACACAGGGGTCCAAAAACATTCAGTACTTC
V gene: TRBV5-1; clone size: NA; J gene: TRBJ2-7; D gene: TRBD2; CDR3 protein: CASSSGLAGGRASYEQYF; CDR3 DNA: TGCGCCAGCAGCTCTGGACTAGCGGGGGGCCGGGCCTCCTACGAGCAGTACTTC
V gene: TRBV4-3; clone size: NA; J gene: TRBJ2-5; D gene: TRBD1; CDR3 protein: CASSQAPDRAETQYF; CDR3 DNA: TGCGCCAGCAGCCAAGCTCCGGACAGGGCAGAGACCCAGTACTTC
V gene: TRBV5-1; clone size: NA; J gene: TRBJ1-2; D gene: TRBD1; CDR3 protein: CASSPRQGVNYGYTF; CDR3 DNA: TGCGCCAGCAGCCCTCGACAGGGTGTGAACTATGGCTACACCTTC
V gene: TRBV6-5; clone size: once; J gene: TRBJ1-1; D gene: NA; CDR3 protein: CASSYSILTGSAEAFF; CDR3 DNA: TGTGCCAGCAGTTACTCGATTTTGACGGGTTCGGCTGAAGCTTTCTTT
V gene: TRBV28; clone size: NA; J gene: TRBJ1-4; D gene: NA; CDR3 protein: CASNQHATNEKLFF; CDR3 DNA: TGTGCCAGCAACCAACACGCAACTAATGAAAAACTGTTTTTT
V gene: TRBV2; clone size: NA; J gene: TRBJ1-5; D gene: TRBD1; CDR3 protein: CASSEKAGQGINQPQHF; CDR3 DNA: TGTGCCAGCAGTGAAAAGGCGGGACAGGGAATCAATCAGCCCCAGCATTTT
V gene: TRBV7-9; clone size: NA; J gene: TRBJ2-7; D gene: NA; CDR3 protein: CASSLASGGRYEQYF; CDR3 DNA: TGTGCCAGCAGCTTAGCGTCCGGGGGGCGCTACGAGCAGTACTTC
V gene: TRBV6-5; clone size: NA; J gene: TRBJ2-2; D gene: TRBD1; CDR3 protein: CASSLTSRGQTGELFF; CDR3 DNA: TGTGCCAGCAGTTTGACCTCCAGGGGGCAAACCGGGGAGCTGTTTTTT
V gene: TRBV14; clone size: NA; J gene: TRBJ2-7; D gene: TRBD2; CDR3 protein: CASSQAPTLLAGSGEQYF; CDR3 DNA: TGTGCCAGCAGCCAAGCGCCCACCTTACTAGCGGGGTCTGGTGAGCAGTACTTC